This T cell receptor (beta chain) was recorded in a study of blood T cells in healthy people across ages. At the level of the study: With template switching, about one barcoded beta molecule was captured per two T cells. Study findings and constraints: Estimated diversity that came from one million T cells was considered an underestimate.

This clonotype is labeled medium-sized (0.01 to 0.1%). Its matching antigen is unknown. The CDR3 consists of 16 residues. Germline V lookup: CDR1 DFQATT, CDR2 SNEGSKA (reference sequence). The V gene end was trimmed by 5 bases and the J gene end by 0 bases; junction bases not matched to a gene: 6. Sample-barcoded 5' priming and a J-beta primer mix drove a second PCR of roughly 6 to 12 cycles. In TCRdb, the 5' RACE reads were re-called with MiXCR into one record per CDR3 protein. The table lists approximately 320,000 distinct CDR3 sequences, less than 30% of them singletons, with 29% in the top ten. The chain combines TRBV20-1 with TRBJ2-5; 13 nucleotides match TRBD2. Specimen: blood. The receptor was isolated from a woman in her 70s in good health. CDR3 nucleotides: TGCAGTGCTGGCCATGGGACTAGCGGGAACCAAGAGACCCAGTACTTC. Encoded protein: CSAGHGTSGNQETQYF.